Listed below are T cell receptor beta chains from one sample, sequenced in a study of T cells expressing NK-cell markers. Reanalyzing the 5' RACE reads, TCRdb keeps one entry per CDR3 protein, without DNA. The sample holds about 390,000 distinct CDR3 sequences. The sequenced material came from blood T cells: a sorted CD56 or NKG2C T cell subset, CD4+ or CD8+ T cells, or bulk PBMC T cells (not recorded which). The receptor set was obtained from a woman in her 50s in good health. CDR3s include the opening cysteine and the closing phenylalanine or tryptophan.

J: TRBJ2-2
length: 15
V: TRBV19
CDR3: CASSLQGVWSGELFF

J: TRBJ2-4
length: 15
V: TRBV20-1
CDR3: CSATSQGAAKNIQYF

J: TRBJ2-5
length: 15
V: TRBV5-1
CDR3: CASSLGGSGGETQYF

J: TRBJ2-7
length: 12
V: TRBV20-1
CDR3: CSARSGVKEQYF

J: TRBJ2-7
length: 14
V: TRBV13
CDR3: CASSLVDRDYEQYF

J: TRBJ1-1
length: 14
V: TRBV27
CDR3: CASSTHGGNTEAFF

J: TRBJ1-1
length: 15
V: TRBV5-1
CDR3: CASSYTGGLNTEAFF

J: TRBJ1-3
length: 17
V: TRBV6-5
CDR3: CASSQFSPTASGNTIYF

J: TRBJ2-1
length: 15
V: TRBV5-1
CDR3: CASSFGTASKNEQFF

J: TRBJ1-4
length: 16
V: TRBV10-3
CDR3: CAISESVTGENEKLFF

J: TRBJ2-1
length: 14
V: TRBV6-5
CDR3: CASSYSIGGNEQFF

J: TRBJ2-3
length: 12
V: TRBV13
CDR3: CASSMDRDTQYF

J: TRBJ1-1
length: 14
V: TRBV5-1
CDR3: CASTPAGRDTEAFF

J: TRBJ1-6
length: 14
V: TRBV28
CDR3: CASSLGTGGSPLHF

J: TRBJ2-3
length: 17
V: TRBV6-5
CDR3: CASSYSDLAVKGDTQYF

J: TRBJ2-1
length: 15
V: TRBV4-1
CDR3: CASSRAGGERDEQFF